This T cell receptor beta chain emerged from a study of T cell repertoires in cytomegalovirus infection. Turning to the study itself: Public TCR beta signatures provided an indication of both CMV infection and a matching HLA type. Broader study findings: Public TCR beta family frequency separated CMV-and-HLA carriers, including in an independent cohort. There were HLA-C-restricted CMV-specific TCR beta clonotypes dominating the ex vivo response.

This clonotype was recorded at least ten times. The antigen is undetermined. Trimming cost V 4 bases and J 8 bases, with 14 bases left between them. Germline V gives CDR1 SGHVS, CDR2 FQNEAQ. The CDR3 runs 13 residues. TCRdb reprocessed the reads via MiXCR and lists one record per CDR3 protein. The data contain 150,000 to 200,000 distinct CDR3 sequences, about a tenth of them singletons. What was sequenced was PBMCs. The TCR sequence derives from a human donor in good health (CMV status not recorded). Some clones in this sample may be carry-over from other donors' samples. The chain uses TRBV7-8 and TRBJ1-2; D is undetermined. The CDR3 protein is CASSSKEYRGYTF. DNA for the CDR3: TGTGCCAGCAGCTCTAAGGAGTACCGGGGCTACACCTTC. Looking up the rest from reference TRBV7-8 and TRBJ1-2 gives the full variable domain: GAGVSQSPRYKVAKRGQDVALRCDPISGHVSLFWYQQALGQGPEFLTYFQNEAQLDKSGLPSDRFFAERPEGSVSTLKIQRTQQEDSAVYLCASSSKEYRGYTFGSGTRLTVV.